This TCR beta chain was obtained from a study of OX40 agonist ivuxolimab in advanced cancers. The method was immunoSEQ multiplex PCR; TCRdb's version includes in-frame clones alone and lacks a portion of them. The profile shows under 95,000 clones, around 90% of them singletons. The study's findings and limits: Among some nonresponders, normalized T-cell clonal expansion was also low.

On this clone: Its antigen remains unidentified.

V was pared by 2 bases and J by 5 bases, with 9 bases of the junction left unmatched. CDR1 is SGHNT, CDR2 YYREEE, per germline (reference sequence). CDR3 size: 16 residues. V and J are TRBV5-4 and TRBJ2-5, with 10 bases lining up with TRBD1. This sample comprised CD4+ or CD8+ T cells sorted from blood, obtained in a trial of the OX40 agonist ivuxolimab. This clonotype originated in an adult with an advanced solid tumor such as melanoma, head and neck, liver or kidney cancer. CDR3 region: CASSLYRDRGGETQYF. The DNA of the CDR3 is TGTGCCAGCAGCTTATACCGGGACAGGGGAGGGGAGACCCAGTACTTC. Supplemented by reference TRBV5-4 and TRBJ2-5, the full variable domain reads ETGVTQSPTHLIKTRGQQVTLRCSSQSGHNTVSWYQQALGQGPQFIFQYYREEENGRGNFPPRFSGLQFPNYSSELNVNALELDDSALYLCASSLYRDRGGETQYFGPGTRLLVL.